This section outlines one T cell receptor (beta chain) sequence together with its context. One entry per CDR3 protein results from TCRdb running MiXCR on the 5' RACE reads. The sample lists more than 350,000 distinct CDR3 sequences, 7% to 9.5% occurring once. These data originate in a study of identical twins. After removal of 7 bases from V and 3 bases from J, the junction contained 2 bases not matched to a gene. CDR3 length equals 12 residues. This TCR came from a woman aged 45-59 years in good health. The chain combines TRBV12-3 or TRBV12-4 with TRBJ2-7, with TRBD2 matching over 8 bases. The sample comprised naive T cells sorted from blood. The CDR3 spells CASTTSDYEQYF. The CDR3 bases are TGTGCCAGCACGACTAGCGACTACGAGCAGTACTTC.